A single sample gave rise to the 24 T cell receptor beta chains below, sequenced in a study of T cell repertoires in cytomegalovirus infection (dated by TCRdb to about 2019). The sequencing machine was an Illumina HiSeq 1500. The raw public data were reprocessed by TCRdb itself: fastp quality trimming at Q25, MiXCR clonotype calling, in-frame beta chains only. Each entry merges the rows of one CDR3 protein and shows their most common DNA and genes. The sample table records hundreds of thousands of distinct CDR3 sequences; about 24% of these occur just once. The top ten clones comprise 6.5% to 10% of the sample. The specimen sequenced was CD8+ T cells from PBMCs. The source is a human donor in good health (CMV status not recorded). Some clones in this sample may be carry-over from other donors' samples.

This clonotype was seen repeatedly, ten times or more. V gene TRBV2 combines with J gene TRBJ2-1, with no clear D. CDR1 is SNHLY, CDR2 FYNNEI, per germline. Trimming took 6 bases from V and 3 from J, leaving 3 bases between them. This CDR3 has 11 amino acids. In DNA form, the CDR3 reads TGTGCCAGCAGGGACTACAATGAGCAGTTCTTC. This translates into CASRDYNEQFF. The whole variable domain, remainder taken from reference TRBV2 and TRBJ2-1, is EPEVTQTPSHQVTQMGQEVILRCVPISNHLYFYWYRQILGQKVEFLVSFYNNEISEKSEIFDDQFSVERPDGSNFTLKIRSTKLEDSAMYFCASRDYNEQFFGPGTRLTVL.

In this sample, this clonotype turned up many times. This chain joins TRBV7-9 and TRBJ2-7, with 8 bases aligning to TRBD1. The CDR3 extends over 15 amino acids. Germline assignment: CDR1 SEHNR and CDR2 FQNEAQ (reference sequence). The V and J ends lost 3 bases and 3 bases, in that order; junction bases with no gene match: 7. CDR3 protein: CASSFRSGQGYEQYV. The DNA of the CDR3 is TGTGCCAGCAGCTTTCGGTCAGGACAGGGCTACGAGCAGTACGTC.

The gene calls are TRBV27 and TRBJ2-1; 11 bases map to TRBD2. CDR3 size: 16 residues. The V gene's germline CDR1 is MNHEY and CDR2 SMNVEV (reference sequence). V was clipped by 7 bases and J by 4 bases; unmatched bases: 9. The DNA for the CDR3 is TGTGCCAGCAATAAGCCCCGGACTAGCGGGTACAATGAGCAGTTCTTC. This gives the protein CASNKPRTSGYNEQFF.

In this sample, this clonotype turned up a few times. The CDR3: CASSQGSAHGAYGYTF. CDR3 bases: TGTGCCAGCAGCCAAGGATCTGCACATGGAGCCTATGGCTACACCTTC. V usage is TRBV7-9 and J usage is TRBJ1-2; no clear D. Trimming stripped 5 bases from V and 4 bases from J, with 20 bases between. Germline V lookup: CDR1 SEHNR, CDR2 FQNEAQ (reference sequence). The CDR3 sequence is 16 residues long. The whole variable domain, filled in from reference TRBV7-9 and TRBJ1-2, reads DTGVSQNPRHKITKRGQNVTFRCDPISEHNRLYWYRQTLGQGPEFLTYFQNEAQLEKSRLLSDRFSAERPKGSFSTLEIQRTEQGDSAMYLCASSQGSAHGAYGYTFGSGTRLTVV.

The chain has TRBV5-4 and TRBJ2-2; 13 bases align to TRBD2. CDR3 length equals 16 residues. V lost 4 bases to trimming and J lost 7 bases; unmatched junction nucleotides: 7. Per germline, CDR1 SGHNT and CDR2 YYREEE (reference sequence). The CDR3 DNA reads as TGTGCCAGCAGCACGGGGACTAGCGGGGTTTTCGGGGAGCTGTTTTTT. Its translation: CASSTGTSGVFGELFF.

This clonotype appeared a single time. This sequence may be a read error, since a much larger clone differs from it by one base. The chain combines TRBV7-2 with TRBJ2-7, with TRBD2 as a possible D gene (6 bases). The V gene lost 3 bases and the J gene lost 3 bases, with 15 bases spanning the gap. This CDR3 has 15 residues. The V gene's germline CDR1 is SGHTA and CDR2 FQGNSA. CDR3 sequence (DNA): TGTGCCAGCAGCTTTCTAGCGTACGGGGGCTACGAGCAGTACGTC. Protein sequence: CASSFLAYGGYEQYV.

There are a few counts of this clonotype. The chain uses TRBV6-5 and TRBJ1-2, with 7 bases identical to TRBD1. CDR3 size: 14 residues. Trimming at V came to 6 bases and at J to 4 bases, leaving 8 bases not matched to a gene. Germline V CDR1 and CDR2: MNHEY, SVGAGI. The CDR3 loop is CASRRTGDLYGYTF. The CDR3, as DNA: TGTGCCAGCAGGAGGACAGGAGACCTCTATGGCTACACCTTC.

This clonotype was seen more than once but under ten times. This chain connects TRBV27 to TRBJ2-1; 11 bases are shared with TRBD2. The length of the CDR3 is 16 residues. Germline V lookup: CDR1 MNHEY, CDR2 SMNVEV (reference sequence). J gave up 0 bases and V 7 bases, and 5 bases lay outside the gene matches. CDR3 loop: CASNIAGGSSYNEQFF. The DNA of the CDR3 is TGTGCCAGCAATATAGCGGGGGGGAGCTCCTACAATGAGCAGTTCTTC.

J is TRBJ2-7 and V is TRBV20-1; maybe TRBD1 (5 bases). V lost 6 bases to trimming and J lost 0 bases, with 18 bases between them. There are 15 residues in the CDR3. In germline, CDR1 is DFQATT, CDR2 SNEGSKA (reference sequence). For the CDR3, the DNA is TGCAGTGCCTCCGCCGTGGACATGAGCTCCTACGAGCAGTACTTC. This sequence encodes CSASAVDMSSYEQYF.

This clonotype was observed many times. V gene TRBV7-9 combines with J gene TRBJ2-5; a possible D gene is TRBD1 (6 bases). V lost 4 bases to trimming and J lost 2 bases, with 11 bases between them. The CDR3 is made up of 14 amino acids. CDR1 is SEHNR, CDR2 FQNEAQ, per germline (reference sequence). The CDR3 sequence: CASSSRQAQETQYF. As DNA, the CDR3 is TGTGCCAGCAGCTCTAGACAGGCGCAAGAGACCCAGTACTTC.

A word on this clonotype: The junction departs from germline at one end; a sequencing error may be responsible. The V call is TRBV5-3, the J call TRBJ1-2, with D possibly TRBD1 on 5 matching bases. TRBV5-3 belongs to the ORF category, with a function that is uncertain. The CDR3 runs 13 residues. The CDR3 region has the DNA TGTGCCAGCAGCTTGATGGGGCGCGATGGCTACACCTTC. It yields the protein CASSLMGRDGYTF.

A single count supports this clonotype. A much larger clone lies one base from this, so it may be a read error. V is TRBV28 and J is TRBJ2-7; D is uncertain. CDR3 size: 14 residues. V was trimmed by 7 bases and J by 4 bases, leaving 17 bases between them. Germline loops: CDR1 MDHEN, CDR2 SYDVKM. The CDR3 spells CASTSTMRAYEQYV. DNA for the CDR3: TGTGCCAGCACCTCCACGATGAGAGCTTACGAGCAGTACGTC.

This chain links TRBV9 with TRBJ1-2, with D uncertain. The CDR3 is 12 residues long. V lost 5 bases, J lost 8 bases, and 13 bases lay in between. Germline V gives CDR1 SGDLS, CDR2 YYNGEE. CDR3 sequence (DNA): TGTGCCAGCAGAGGGCCCCCGGACGGCTACACCTTC. The encoded protein is CASRGPPDGYTF.

This clonotype appeared a few times. The chain uses TRBV19 and TRBJ2-5; D unclear. Trimming took off 8 bases at V and 1 base at J, with 17 bases between the two ends. The CDR3 loop spans 15 amino acids. Per germline, CDR1 LNHDA and CDR2 SQIVND (reference sequence). For the CDR3, the DNA is TGTGCCAGTGCCCCGGCGAGCAGGATCCAAGAGACCCAGTACTTC. Amino acids: CASAPASRIQETQYF.

This chain joins TRBV5-1 and TRBJ2-3, with 9 bases fitting TRBD2. J lost 0 bases, V lost 4 bases, and 9 bases had no gene match. Germline V gives CDR1 SGHRS, CDR2 YFSETQ. The CDR3 spans 17 residues. The CDR3 here is CASSPSLTSGSTDTQYF. CDR3 DNA sequence: TGCGCCAGCAGCCCCAGCTTGACTAGCGGAAGCACAGATACGCAGTATTTT.

This clonotype was observed a few times. This chain links TRBV10-3 with TRBJ2-5; TRBD1 aligns across 8 bases. The CDR3 covers 15 residues. Germline V gene lookup returns CDR1 ENHRY and CDR2 SYGVKD. V lost 2 bases to trimming and J lost 2 bases; unmatched junction nucleotides: 4. CDR3 sequence reads: CAISEDRGAQETQYF. The CDR3 coding sequence is TGTGCCATCAGTGAGGACAGGGGCGCACAAGAGACCCAGTACTTC.

Many counts were recorded for this clonotype. The V call is TRBV7-9, the J call TRBJ1-2, with a tentative D call TRBD1 (6 bases). V was pared by 5 bases and J by 0 bases, with 10 bases between. Germline V lookup: CDR1 SEHNR, CDR2 FQNEAQ (reference sequence). CDR3 length equals 14 residues. CDR3 sequence reads: CASSEDRSNYGYTF. Written as DNA, the CDR3 is TGTGCCAGCAGCGAAGACAGGTCTAACTATGGCTACACCTTC.

This clonotype was seen repeatedly, ten times or more. This chain joins TRBV7-2 and TRBJ2-2, with D possibly being TRBD1 or TRBD2 (5 bases each). Trimming left V 1 base short and J 5 bases short, with 8 bases between. Germline CDR1 reads SGHTA; CDR2 reads FQGNSA. The CDR3 consists of 14 residues. CDR3 loop: CASSLGGRTGELFF. CDR3 sequence (DNA): TGTGCCAGCAGCTTAGGGGGACGTACCGGGGAGCTGTTTTTT.

The table lists this clonotype with a few counts. Germline is not matched at one junction end, which may reflect a read error. V gene TRBV7-7 combines with J gene TRBJ2-2, with TRBD2 matching over 8 bases. The length of the CDR3 is 15 residues. Looked up from germline, CDR1 is SSHAT and CDR2 is FNYEAQ (reference sequence). CDR3 sequence (DNA): TGTGCTAGCAGCCCAGGGGCGGGGGGCGGCCGGGAGCTGTTTTTT. The encoded protein is CASSPGAGGGRELFF.

The rearrangement uses TRBV7-6 and TRBJ1-2; tentative D call: TRBD1 (5 bases). The CDR3 is 15 amino acids. V was shortened by 5 bases and J by 6 bases, with 19 bases between the two germline ends. The germline V gene has CDR1 SGHVS and CDR2 FNYEAQ. DNA for the CDR3: TGTGCCAGCAGCACGCCGGGGGAGTCCCATGATGGCTACACCTTC. Its protein product is CASSTPGESHDGYTF.

This clonotype was counted many times. The chain couples TRBV7-9 to TRBJ1-1; 7 bases align to TRBD1. With 6 bases clipped from V and 2 bases from J, the junction kept 6 bases outside the gene matches. The CDR3 totals 14 residues. Germline lookup yields CDR1 SEHNR and CDR2 FQNEAQ (reference sequence). The CDR3 is CASSTTGRNTEAFF. The CDR3 DNA follows: TGTGCCAGCAGTACGACAGGGCGAAACACTGAAGCTTTCTTT.

This clonotype was observed at least ten times. The chain links TRBV27 to TRBJ2-1; D not certain. The CDR3 is 15 residues long. V lost 3 bases to trimming and J lost 6 bases, with 15 bases between them. CDR1 is MNHEY, CDR2 SMNVEV, per germline (reference sequence). CDR3 loop: CASSFLIRGFNEQFF. CDR3 nucleotides: TGTGCCAGCAGTTTCCTAATTCGCGGCTTCAATGAGCAGTTCTTC.

For this clonotype: At one end, the junction sequence differs from germline, possibly due to a read error. The chain links TRBV14 to TRBJ2-5; D is ambiguous. Germline CDR1 is SGHDN and CDR2 is FVKESK. This CDR3 contains 16 residues. The CDR3 sequence: CVSNQDRRHLRETQYF. Written as DNA, the CDR3 is TGTGTCAGCAACCAAGATCGGCGACACCTCCGGGAGACCCAGTACTTC.

Many counts were recorded for this clonotype. This chain joins TRBV6-5 and TRBJ1-4, with D possibly being TRBD1 (6 bases). Between the trimmed V and J ends, which lost 1 base and 5 bases, there was a span of 8 bases. CDR1 is MNHEY, CDR2 SVGAGI, per germline. The CDR3 runs to 14 residues. The CDR3, as DNA: TGTGCCAGCAGTTACTGGCAGGGGAATGAAAAACTGTTTTTT. Translated, it gives CASSYWQGNEKLFF.